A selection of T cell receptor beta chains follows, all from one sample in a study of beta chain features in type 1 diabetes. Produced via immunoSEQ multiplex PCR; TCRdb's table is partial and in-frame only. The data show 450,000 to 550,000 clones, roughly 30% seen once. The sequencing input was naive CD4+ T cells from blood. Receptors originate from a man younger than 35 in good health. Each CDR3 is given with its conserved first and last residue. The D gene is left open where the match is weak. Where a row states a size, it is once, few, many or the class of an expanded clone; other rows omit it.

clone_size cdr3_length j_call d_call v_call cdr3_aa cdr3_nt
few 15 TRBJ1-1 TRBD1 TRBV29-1 CSVAYPSGTGTEAFF TGCAGCGTTGCCTATCCTTCCGGGACAGGGACTGAAGCTTTCTTT
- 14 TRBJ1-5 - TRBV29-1 CSVALGNSNQPQHF TGCAGCGTCGCCCTGGGCAATAGCAATCAGCCCCAGCATTTT
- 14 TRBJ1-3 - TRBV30 CAWSGHYSGNTIYF TGTGCCTGGAGCGGGCACTACTCTGGAAACACCATATATTTT
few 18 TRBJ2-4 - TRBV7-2 CASSSYFGGATVKNIQYF TGTGCCAGCAGCTCCTACTTCGGCGGGGCGACTGTCAAAAACATTCAGTACTTC
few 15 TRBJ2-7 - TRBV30 CAWSSVSRAGYEQYF TGTGCCTGGAGTAGTGTCTCCAGGGCGGGATACGAGCAGTACTTC
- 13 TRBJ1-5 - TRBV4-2 CASSQALNQPQHF TGTGCCAGCAGCCAAGCCTTAAATCAGCCCCAGCATTTT
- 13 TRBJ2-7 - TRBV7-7 CASSLSGNYEQYF TGTGCTAGCAGCTTATCTGGCAACTACGAGCAGTACTTC
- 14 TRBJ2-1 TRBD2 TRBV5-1 CASSLAGWDNEQFF TGCGCCAGCAGCCTAGCGGGATGGGACAATGAGCAGTTCTTC
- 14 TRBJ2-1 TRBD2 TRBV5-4 CASSRLAEHNEQFF TGTGCCAGCAGCCGACTAGCGGAGCACAATGAGCAGTTCTTC
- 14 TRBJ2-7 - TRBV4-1 CASSLEGTFPPAYF TGCGCCAGCAGCCTCGAGGGGACATTTCCCCCCGCATACTTC
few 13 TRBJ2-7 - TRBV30 CAWREPGPKEQYF TGTGCCTGGAGGGAACCGGGACCAAAGGAGCAGTACTTC
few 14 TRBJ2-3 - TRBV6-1 CASSVDRYTDTQYF TGTGCCAGCAGTGTGGACAGATACACAGATACGCAGTATTTT
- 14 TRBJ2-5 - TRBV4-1 CASSQDKGWATQYF TGCGCCAGCAGCCAAGATAAGGGTTGGGCGACCCAGTACTTC